These T cell receptor beta chains were read from a single sample in a study of blood T cell repertoires in COVID-19. Using immunoSEQ multiplex PCR, the repertoire was profiled, and TCRdb retains in-frame clones only, with some absent. This table holds 200,000 to 250,000 clones, about 86% found once. The sequencing input was PBMCs or T cells enriched from blood (not recorded which). Source of these receptors: a woman aged 45-60 years with acute COVID-19. The CDR3 runs from the conserved cysteine through the conserved F or W. D genes are given only for firm matches.

length	V	D	J	DNA	CDR3
14	TRBV6-5	TRBD1	TRBJ2-1	TGTGCCAGCAGGGGGACAGTAGGGCCCAGTGAGCAGTTCTTC	CASRGTVGPSEQFF
13	TRBV27	TRBD2	TRBJ2-5	TGTGCCAGCAGTTTAAGAGCGGGGGAGACCCAGTACTTC	CASSLRAGETQYF
14	TRBV15	-	TRBJ1-2	TGTGCCACCAGCAGAGATCTGGGGGCGAGTGGCTACACCTTC	CATSRDLGASGYTF
16	TRBV28	-	TRBJ2-7	TGTGCCAGCAGTTCCCCATCTGGCGGGACCACCTACGAGCAGTACTTC	CASSSPSGGTTYEQYF
14	TRBV19	-	TRBJ1-5	TGTGCCAGTAGTACATGGACTCCTAATCAGCCCCAGCATTTT	CASSTWTPNQPQHF
14	TRBV25-1	-	TRBJ1-5	TGTGCCAGCAGTGGGAGGGGCGACAATCAGCCCCAGCATTTT	CASSGRGDNQPQHF
14	TRBV19	-	TRBJ1-3	TGTGCCAGTAGTCCTACGTTCTCTGGAAACACCATATATTTT	CASSPTFSGNTIYF
16	TRBV5-4	TRBD1	TRBJ1-2	TGTGCCAGCAGCTCCCTTGGACAGGGACGGGACTATGGCTACACCTTC	CASSSLGQGRDYGYTF
12	TRBV27	TRBD2	TRBJ2-7	TGTGCCAGCAACCAGGGAGGGAGGGAGCAGTACTTC	CASNQGGREQYF
11	TRBV12-5	-	TRBJ1-5	TGTGCTAGTGGCCCACAGACAATCCAGCATTTT	CASGPQTIQHF
15	TRBV11-2	-	TRBJ2-5	TGTGCCAGCAGATCCGTAGCGCTTACCCAAGAGACCCAGTACTTC	CASRSVALTQETQYF
14	TRBV6-4	TRBD1	TRBJ2-2	TGTGCCAGCAATCCGGGACAGGGAACCGGGGAGCTGTTTTTT	CASNPGQGTGELFF
12	TRBV7-8	-	TRBJ1-6	TGTGCCAGCAGCTTATCCTATTCACCCCTCCACTTT	CASSLSYSPLHF
14	TRBV18	-	TRBJ2-2	TGTGCCAGCTCACTCAACTCGAACACCGGGGAGCTGTTTTTT	CASSLNSNTGELFF
15	TRBV5-4	-	TRBJ1-2	TGTGCCAGCAGCTTAAAACCAGACAGATACTTCTCCATCACCTTC	CASSLKPDRYFSITF
14	TRBV10-3	-	TRBJ2-2	TGTGCCATTAGAGGGACAACCAACACCGGGGAGCTGTTTTTT	CAIRGTTNTGELFF
15	TRBV12-5	TRBD1	TRBJ1-1	TGTGCTAGTGGCGAGGTGACAGGGGCGGTCACTGAAGCTTTCTTT	CASGEVTGAVTEAFF
15	TRBV4-2	-	TRBJ2-1	TGTGCCAGCAGCCAGCGGACTGAGATCTACAATGAGCAGTTCTTC	CASSQRTEIYNEQFF
15	TRBV14	TRBD2	TRBJ2-7	TGTGCCAGCAGCCAAACGGGCGGGGGTACCTACGAGCAGTACTTC	CASSQTGGGTYEQYF
14	TRBV5-1	TRBD2	TRBJ2-3	TGCGCCAGCACCCAGAGCGGGGCTTTGGATACGCAGTATTTT	CASTQSGALDTQYF
17	TRBV15	TRBD2	TRBJ2-2	TGTGCCACCAGCAGGGAGGGCGGGAGTCTTAGGGCCGGGGAGCTGTTTTTT	CATSREGGSLRAGELFF
18	TRBV28	-	TRBJ1-5	TGTGCCAGCAGTTTATTAGCGGGGACATCGAGTTGGAATCAGCCCCAGCATTTT	CASSLLAGTSSWNQPQHF
16	TRBV4-1	TRBD1	TRBJ1-1	TGCGCCAGCAGCCAAGATCGGGACAGGGTCGTAGATGAAGCTTTCTTT	CASSQDRDRVVDEAFF
13	TRBV11-2	TRBD1	TRBJ2-1	TGTGCCAGCAGCTTGACAGGGGTGAATGAGCAGTTCTTC	CASSLTGVNEQFF